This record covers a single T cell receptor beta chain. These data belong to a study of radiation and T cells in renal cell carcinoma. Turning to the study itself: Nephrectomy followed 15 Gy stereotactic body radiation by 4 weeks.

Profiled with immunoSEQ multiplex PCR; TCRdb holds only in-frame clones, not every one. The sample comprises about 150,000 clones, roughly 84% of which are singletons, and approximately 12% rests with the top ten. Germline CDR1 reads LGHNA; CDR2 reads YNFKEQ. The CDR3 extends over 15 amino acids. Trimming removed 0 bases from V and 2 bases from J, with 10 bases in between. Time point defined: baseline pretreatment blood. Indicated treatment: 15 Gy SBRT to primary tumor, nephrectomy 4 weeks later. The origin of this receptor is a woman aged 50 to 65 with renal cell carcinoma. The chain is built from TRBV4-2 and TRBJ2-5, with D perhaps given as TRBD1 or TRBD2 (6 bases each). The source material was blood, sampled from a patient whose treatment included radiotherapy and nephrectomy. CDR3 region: CASSQEGGRQETQYF. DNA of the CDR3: TGTGCCAGCAGCCAAGAAGGGGGGCGGCAAGAGACCCAGTACTTC.